This T cell receptor (beta chain) originates from a study of cytomegalovirus exposure and HLA in healthy donors. Broader study findings: Testing in vitro showed three CMV-associated chains specific for CMV antigens.

The table came from immunoSEQ multiplex PCR; TCRdb's copy has only in-frame clones and leaves some out. The sample holds 130,000 or so clones; roughly 90% are singletons and the top ten take 1.9%. The CDR3 is made up of 16 amino acids. Germline CDR1 and CDR2: MGHRA and YSYEKL. Germline trimming cut 6 bases from V and 0 bases from J; bases unmatched to any gene: 10. A note on this clone: Antigen unknown.

The receptor's source is a woman under 30 in good health and CMV-seronegative. The sample taken for sequencing was PBMCs. The rearrangement links TRBV4-1 to TRBJ1-1; TRBD1 matches 7 bases. The CDR3 bases are TGCGCCAGCAGAAAACCAGGGGGTCAAATGAACACTGAAGCTTTCTTT. It is translated as CASRKPGGQMNTEAFF.